This T cell receptor (beta chain) derives from a study of breast tumors, draining lymph nodes, adjacent tissues. TCRdb re-called the multiplex PCR reads through MiXCR, storing one row per CDR3 protein. The table records tens of thousands of distinct CDR3 sequences, around 30% of them present only once. Samples came from axillary lymph nodes draining the breast cancer. The germline gives CDR1 SEHNR, CDR2 FQNEAQ (reference sequence). After removal of 9 bases from V and 2 bases from J, the junction contained 7 bases not matched to a gene. The CDR3 runs to 15 residues. General study points: Tumor repertoires ranked between lymph nodes and nontumor tissue in diversity, with V and J gene preferences. Data only fit, rather than demonstrated, lymph node origin of most tumor T cells. Most tumor T cells seemingly derive from lymph node, then expand in tumor. Compared with basal-like, luminal-like tumors shared significantly more repertoire with nontumor tissue.

This clonotype is classed as medium-sized (0.01 to 0.1%). Its antigen is as yet unknown. The chain carries TRBV7-9 and TRBJ1-3; the match to TRBD1 covers 10 bases. The sequenced sample was axillary lymph node tissue. The receptor was derived from a female donor with breast cancer. Some clones in this sample may be carry-over from other donors' samples. Here the CDR3 DNA reads TGTGCCAGTTCCGCAGGGACAGGGGCTGGAAACACCATATATTTT. The encoded protein is CASSAGTGAGNTIYF.